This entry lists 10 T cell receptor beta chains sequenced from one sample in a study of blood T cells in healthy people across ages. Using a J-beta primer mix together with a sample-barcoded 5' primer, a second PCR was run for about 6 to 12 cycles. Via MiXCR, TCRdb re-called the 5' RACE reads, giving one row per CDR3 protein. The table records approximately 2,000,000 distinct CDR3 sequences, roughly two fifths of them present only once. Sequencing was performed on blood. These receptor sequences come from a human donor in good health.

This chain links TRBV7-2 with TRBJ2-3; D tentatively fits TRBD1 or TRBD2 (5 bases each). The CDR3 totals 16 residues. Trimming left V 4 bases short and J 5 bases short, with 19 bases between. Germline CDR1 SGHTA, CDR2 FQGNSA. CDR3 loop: CASSSPRGRAGDTQYF. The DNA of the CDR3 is TGTGCCAGCAGCTCCCCGAGGGGCAGGGCGGGAGATACGCAGTATTTT.

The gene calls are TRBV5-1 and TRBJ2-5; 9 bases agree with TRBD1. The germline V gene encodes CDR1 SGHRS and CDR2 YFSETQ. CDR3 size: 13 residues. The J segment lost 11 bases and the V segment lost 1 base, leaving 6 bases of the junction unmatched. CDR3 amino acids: CASSLTGGEEQYF. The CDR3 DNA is TGCGCCAGCAGCTTGACAGGGGGCGAAGAGCAGTACTTC.

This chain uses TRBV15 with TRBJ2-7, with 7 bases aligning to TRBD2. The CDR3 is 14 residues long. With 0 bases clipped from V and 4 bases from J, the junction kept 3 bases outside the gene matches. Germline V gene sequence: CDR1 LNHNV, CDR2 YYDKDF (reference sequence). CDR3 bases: TGTGCCACCAGCAGAGATCGGGGGGTGTACGAGCAGTACTTC. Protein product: CATSRDRGVYEQYF.

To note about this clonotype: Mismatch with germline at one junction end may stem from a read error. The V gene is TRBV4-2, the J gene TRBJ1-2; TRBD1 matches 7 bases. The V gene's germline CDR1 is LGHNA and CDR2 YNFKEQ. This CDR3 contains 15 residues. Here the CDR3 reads CAGSQRQGENYGYTF. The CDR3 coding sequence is TGTGCCGGCAGCCAACGGCAGGGGGAAAACTATGGCTACACCTTC.

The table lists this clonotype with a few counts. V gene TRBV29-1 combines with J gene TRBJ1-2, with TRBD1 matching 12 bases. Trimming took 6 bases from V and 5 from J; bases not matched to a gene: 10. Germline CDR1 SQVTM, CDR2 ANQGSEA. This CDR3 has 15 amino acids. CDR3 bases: TGCAGCGTAACTTGGGACAGGGGGCAGGGGTATGGCTACACCTTC. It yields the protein CSVTWDRGQGYGYTF.

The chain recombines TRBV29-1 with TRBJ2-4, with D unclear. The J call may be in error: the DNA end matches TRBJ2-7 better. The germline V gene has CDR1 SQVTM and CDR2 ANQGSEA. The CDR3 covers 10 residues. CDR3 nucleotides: TGCAGCGTTGAAATAGGCGAGCAGTACTTC. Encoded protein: CSVEIGEQYF.

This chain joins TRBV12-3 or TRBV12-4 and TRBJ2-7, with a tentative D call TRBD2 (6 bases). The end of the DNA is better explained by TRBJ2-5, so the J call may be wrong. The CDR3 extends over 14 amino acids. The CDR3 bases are TGTGCCAGCAGTCCTTCCCGCGGGGAAGAGACCCAGTACTTC. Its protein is CASSPSRGEETQYF.

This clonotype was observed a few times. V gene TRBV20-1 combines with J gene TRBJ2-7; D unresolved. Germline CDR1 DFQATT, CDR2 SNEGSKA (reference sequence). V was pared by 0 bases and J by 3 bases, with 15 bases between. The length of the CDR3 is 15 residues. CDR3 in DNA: TGCAGTGCTAGAGAGAACGTGGTCAGAAGCTACGAGCAGTACTTC. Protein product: CSARENVVRSYEQYF.

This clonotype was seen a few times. DNA for the CDR3: TGCGCCAGCAGCTCAGGGACCACGGACGCAGGGTACTTC. It encodes CASSSGTTDAGYF. This chain uses TRBV5-1 with TRBJ2-7; TRBD1 or TRBD2 may be the D gene (5 bases each). With 3 bases removed from V and 12 bases from J, the gap between germline ends came to 19 bases. This CDR3 comprises 13 residues. Germline assignment: CDR1 SGHRS and CDR2 YFSETQ.

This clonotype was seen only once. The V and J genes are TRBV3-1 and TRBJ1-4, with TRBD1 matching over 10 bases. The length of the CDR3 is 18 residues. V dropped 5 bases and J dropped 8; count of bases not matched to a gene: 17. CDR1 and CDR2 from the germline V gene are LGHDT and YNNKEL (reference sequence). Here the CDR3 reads CASSDRRTGGFIGEKLFF. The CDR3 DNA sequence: TGTGCCAGCAGCGACAGACGGACAGGGGGTTTCATAGGGGAAAAACTGTTTTTT.